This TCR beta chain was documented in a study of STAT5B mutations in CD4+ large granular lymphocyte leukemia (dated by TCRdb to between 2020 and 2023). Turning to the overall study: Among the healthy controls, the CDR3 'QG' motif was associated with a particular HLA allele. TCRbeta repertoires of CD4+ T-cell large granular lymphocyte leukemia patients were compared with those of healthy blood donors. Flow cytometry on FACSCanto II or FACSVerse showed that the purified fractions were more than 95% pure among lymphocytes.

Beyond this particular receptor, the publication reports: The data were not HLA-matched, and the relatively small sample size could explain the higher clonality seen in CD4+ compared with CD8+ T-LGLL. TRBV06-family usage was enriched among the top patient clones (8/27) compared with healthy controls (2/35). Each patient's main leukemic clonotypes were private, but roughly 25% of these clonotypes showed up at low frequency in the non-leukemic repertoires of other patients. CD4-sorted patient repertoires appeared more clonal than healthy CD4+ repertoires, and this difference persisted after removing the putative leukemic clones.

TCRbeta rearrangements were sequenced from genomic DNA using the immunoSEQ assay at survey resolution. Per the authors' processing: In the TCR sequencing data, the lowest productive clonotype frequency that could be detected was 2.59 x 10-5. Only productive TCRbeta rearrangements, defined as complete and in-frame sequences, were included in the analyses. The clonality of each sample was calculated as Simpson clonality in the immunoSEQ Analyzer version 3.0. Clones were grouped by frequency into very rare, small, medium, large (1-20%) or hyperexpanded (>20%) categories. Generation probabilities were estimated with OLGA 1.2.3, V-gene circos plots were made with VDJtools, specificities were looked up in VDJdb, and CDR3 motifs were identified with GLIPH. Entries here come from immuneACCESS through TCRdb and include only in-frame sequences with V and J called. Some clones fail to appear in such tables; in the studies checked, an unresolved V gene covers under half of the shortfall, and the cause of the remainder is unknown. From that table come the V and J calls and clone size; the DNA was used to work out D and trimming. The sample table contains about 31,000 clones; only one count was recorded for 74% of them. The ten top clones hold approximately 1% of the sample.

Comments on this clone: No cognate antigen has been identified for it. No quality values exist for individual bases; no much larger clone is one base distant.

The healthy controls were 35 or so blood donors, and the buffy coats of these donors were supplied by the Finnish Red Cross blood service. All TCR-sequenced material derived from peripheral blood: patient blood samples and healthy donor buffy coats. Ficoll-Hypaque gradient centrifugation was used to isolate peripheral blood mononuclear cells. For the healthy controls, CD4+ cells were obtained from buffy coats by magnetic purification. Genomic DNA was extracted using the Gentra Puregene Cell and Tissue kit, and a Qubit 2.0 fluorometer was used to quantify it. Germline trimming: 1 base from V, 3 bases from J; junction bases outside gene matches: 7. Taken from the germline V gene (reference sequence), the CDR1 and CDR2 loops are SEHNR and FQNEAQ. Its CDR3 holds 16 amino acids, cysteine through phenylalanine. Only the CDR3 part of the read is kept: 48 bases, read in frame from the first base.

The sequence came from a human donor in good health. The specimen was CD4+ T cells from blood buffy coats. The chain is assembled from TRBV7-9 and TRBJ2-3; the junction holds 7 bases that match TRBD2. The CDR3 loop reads CASSLVYPGGTDTQYF. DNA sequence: TGTGCCAGCAGCTTAGTGTACCCGGGAGGTACAGATACGCAGTATTTT.